Listed below are T cell receptor beta chains from one sample, sequenced in a study of early T cells in non-severe SARS-CoV-2 infection. TCRdb redid the calling of the 5' RACE reads with MiXCR, one entry per CDR3 protein. The sample yields 50,000 to 70,000 distinct CDR3 sequences, around 12% seen once. Material for sequencing was whole blood. The receptors stem from an adult who was a healthcare worker with PCR-confirmed SARS-CoV-2 infection or an uninfected control (not recorded which). Each CDR3 is given with its conserved first and last residue. D genes are given only for firm matches.

TRBJ1-4	TRBV20-1	.	CSARSSSAVANEKLFF
TRBJ1-1	TRBV6-5	.	CASSIQGILATEAFF
TRBJ2-5	TRBV2	.	CASSTTGETQYF
TRBJ2-7	TRBV20-1	.	CSARDLRRPTYEQYF
TRBJ2-7	TRBV11-3	.	CASSLNSGFSYEQYF
TRBJ2-7	TRBV25-1	TRBD1	CASSKGQGTNEQYF
TRBJ1-1	TRBV6-2/TRBV6-3	.	CASSYSTDEAFF
TRBJ1-1	TRBV20-1	.	CSALQGVSTEAFF
TRBJ1-5	TRBV19	.	CASSILQGHQPQHF
TRBJ2-1	TRBV28	TRBD1	CASSTGQGGNNEQFF
TRBJ1-1	TRBV19	.	CASSTTGTVNGAFF
TRBJ2-3	TRBV7-3	.	CASSLTGTNTDTQYF
TRBJ2-5	TRBV18	.	CASSPQDGSTETQYF
TRBJ2-5	TRBV4-1	TRBD1	CASSLPDRGGEETQYF
TRBJ2-3	TRBV20-1	TRBD1	CSADRTGRLDTQYF
TRBJ2-2	TRBV24-1	.	CATSDQDSTNTGELFF
TRBJ2-5	TRBV20-1	.	CSAEGRAETQYF
TRBJ2-1	TRBV7-2	TRBD1	CASSTDRYNEQFF
TRBJ2-3	TRBV20-1	TRBD2	CSARLAGGLKSTDTQYF
TRBJ2-1	TRBV6-6	.	CASSGGGYEQFF
TRBJ2-2	TRBV18	TRBD2	CASSRFPGLAGGTGELFF
TRBJ2-3	TRBV11-3	.	CASSETGRTDTQYF
TRBJ2-6	TRBV2	.	CASSEYPQAGANVLTF
TRBJ1-2	TRBV6-6	.	CATWGGANYGYTF
TRBJ2-5	TRBV12-5	TRBD1	CASGPDRGRGETQYF
TRBJ2-1	TRBV7-8	.	CASSLQETSNEQFF
TRBJ2-7	TRBV6-1	.	CASSVVVMGISYEQYF
TRBJ1-5	TRBV27	TRBD1	CASSQGTGRRDQPQHF
TRBJ1-1	TRBV7-6	TRBD1	CASSRTPGQTNTEAFF
TRBJ2-7	TRBV7-3	TRBD2	CASSLLAGGSEQYF
TRBJ1-6	TRBV6-1	TRBD1	CASRRSPGQSNSPLHF
TRBJ1-5	TRBV19	.	CASTDYSNQPQHF
TRBJ2-4	TRBV29-1	.	CSVGSRRGNIQYF
TRBJ2-7	TRBV28	.	CASSLTTAPLYEQYF
TRBJ2-2	TRBV7-2	.	CASSLKGPTGELFF
TRBJ1-1	TRBV3-2	.	CASSQQTNGAFF
TRBJ2-7	TRBV7-6	.	CASSPAGTLQDYEQYF
TRBJ1-3	TRBV29-1	.	CSANLRGSSGNTIYF
TRBJ2-1	TRBV6-2/TRBV6-3	.	CASRTGNEQFF
TRBJ2-7	TRBV27	TRBD1	CASRSGGLYYEQYF
TRBJ2-3	TRBV20-1	.	CSARDEKSDTQYF
TRBJ2-7	TRBV10-3	TRBD1	CAISESPGTGLYEQYF
TRBJ2-2	TRBV7-2	.	CASSLRPALRELFF
TRBJ2-4	TRBV5-8	.	CASSYRDPQTKNIQYF
TRBJ2-5	TRBV5-1	.	CASSLVGPKETQYF
TRBJ2-1	TRBV30	.	CAWSGGTGNEQSF
TRBJ2-2	TRBV7-6	.	CASSLYRAGELFF
TRBJ2-3	TRBV10-3	TRBD2	CAISGASGTADTQYF
TRBJ2-3	TRBV28	TRBD2	CASSPGTSGSLADAQYF